These 8 T cell receptor beta chains came from one sample sequenced in a study of blood T cell repertoires in COVID-19. This table comes from immunoSEQ multiplex PCR, and its TCRdb copy is limited to in-frame clones, with some not included. The table lists over 75,000 clones, under 85% of them singletons, with around 10% in the top ten. The source material was peripheral blood. These receptors originate from a man between 65 and 85 years old with acute or convalescent COVID-19.

This clone was counted once. The J gene is TRBJ1-3, the V gene TRBV28; D not certain. This CDR3 has 15 residues. Germline assignment: CDR1 MDHEN and CDR2 SYDVKM. Trimming stripped 3 bases from V and 0 bases from J, with 9 bases between. For the CDR3, the DNA is TGTGCCAGCAGTTTCGGCCGGGACTCTGGAAACACCATATATTTT. Amino acid sequence: CASSFGRDSGNTIYF.

This clone was picked up a small number of times. This rearrangement joins TRBV5-4 to TRBJ2-3; TRBD2 aligns across 14 bases. This CDR3 is built from 17 residues. V trimming: 3 bases; J trimming: 1 base; junction bases outside the gene matches: 4. Germline CDR1 is SGHNT and CDR2 is YYREEE (reference sequence). The CDR3 region is CASSSGLAGGRTDTQYF. As DNA, the CDR3 is TGTGCCAGCAGCTCCGGACTAGCGGGGGGTCGCACAGATACGCAGTATTTT.

The V gene is TRBV5-8, the J gene TRBJ2-4; 7 nucleotides line up with TRBD1. With 3 bases clipped from V and 7 bases from J, the junction kept 7 bases outside the gene matches. CDR1 is SGHTS and CDR2 is YDEGEE in the germline V gene. This CDR3 has 14 amino acids. CDR3 region: CASSSGGSHNIQYF. Written as DNA, the CDR3 is TGTGCCAGCAGCTCAGGGGGAAGTCATAACATTCAGTACTTC.

The V and J genes are TRBV7-9 and TRBJ1-1; the D gene is possibly TRBD1 (6 bases). CDR3 length: 13 amino acids. CDR1 and CDR2 (germline): SEHNR, FQNEAQ (reference sequence). V lost 5 bases and J 5 bases, leaving 12 bases between the germline ends. CDR3 DNA sequence: TGTGCCAGCAGCCCCCACCAGGGGACTGAAGCTTTCTTT. Translating it yields CASSPHQGTEAFF.

This clone was observed many times. The chain couples TRBV14 to TRBJ2-2, with 9 bases fitting TRBD2. CDR3 length equals 17 residues. The V gene's germline CDR1 is SGHDN and CDR2 FVKESK. V shed 0 bases, J shed 3 bases, and the junction held 5 bases outside the gene matches. DNA of the CDR3: TGTGCCAGCAGCCAAGATAGCGGGACTAGCCACACCGGGGAGCTGTTTTTT. Its translation is CASSQDSGTSHTGELFF.

The CDR3 sequence: CATSDSRPGGSTEAFF. The CDR3 bases are TGTGCCACCAGTGATTCCCGCCCAGGGGGCTCCACTGAAGCTTTCTTT. The chain combines TRBV24-1 with TRBJ1-1; 8 bases are a match to TRBD1. Losses at the gene ends were 2 bases for V and 4 bases for J; bases not matched to a gene: 8. CDR1 is KGHDR and CDR2 is SFDVKD in the germline V gene. The CDR3 is made up of 16 amino acids.

The chain employs TRBV11-3 and TRBJ2-7; TRBD2 might be the D (5 bases). V shed 2 bases and J shed 3 bases, with 11 bases lying between them. The CDR3 contains 14 residues. Germline V gives CDR1 SGHNT, CDR2 YENEEA. The CDR3 nucleotides are TGTGCCAGCAGCTTATTCGGGGATAGCTACGAGCAGTACTTC. It encodes CASSLFGDSYEQYF.

This CDR3 reads CATSLSGGLNTEAFF. Written as DNA, the CDR3 is TGTGCCACTAGCCTCTCGGGTGGTCTAAACACTGAAGCTTTCTTT. V is TRBV19 and J is TRBJ1-1; D is unresolved. V was pared by 10 bases and J by 2 bases, with 20 bases between. CDR1 and CDR2 (germline): LNHDA, SQIVND (reference sequence). The CDR3 is 15 amino acids.